These T cell receptor beta chains were read from a single sample in a study of T-cell reconstitution after alpha-beta-depleted transplantation in children. TCRdb re-analysed the PCR reads in MiXCR, keeping a single row per CDR3 protein. Here the sample spans 230,000 or so distinct CDR3 sequences, approximately 12% being singletons. This sample comprised PBMCs from the stem cell graft donor, obtained from the stem cell graft. Receptor source: a human donor who donated a stem cell graft to a child with acute lymphoblastic leukemia. The CDR3 runs from the conserved cysteine through the conserved F or W.

V gene: TRBV7-2
J gene: TRBJ2-1
CDR3 protein: CASSLATFSGQFF

V gene: TRBV7-2
J gene: TRBJ2-7
CDR3 protein: CASSLTGRSEQYF

V gene: TRBV20-1
J gene: TRBJ2-3
CDR3 protein: CSASSDRDPYTDTQYF

V gene: TRBV5-4
J gene: TRBJ2-7
CDR3 protein: CASSLGREVNEQYF

V gene: TRBV7-2
J gene: TRBJ1-1
CDR3 protein: CASSSGTGRRAFF

V gene: TRBV20-1
J gene: TRBJ2-5
CDR3 protein: CSASWGLQETQYF

V gene: TRBV5-1
J gene: TRBJ2-7
CDR3 protein: CASSLAGGDYSYEQYF

V gene: TRBV6-2/TRBV6-3
J gene: TRBJ2-2
CDR3 protein: CASSYSRGTGELFF

V gene: TRBV20-1
J gene: TRBJ2-3
CDR3 protein: CSAWEAPQDTQYF

V gene: TRBV29-1
J gene: TRBJ2-5
CDR3 protein: CSAGGGAETQYF

V gene: TRBV25-1
J gene: TRBJ2-1
CDR3 protein: CASSLRTASYNEQFF

V gene: TRBV5-1
J gene: TRBJ2-3
CDR3 protein: CASSSGDGTPDTQYF

V gene: TRBV12-3/TRBV12-4
J gene: TRBJ2-5
CDR3 protein: CASKFGAGEGETQYF

V gene: TRBV7-8
J gene: TRBJ2-1
CDR3 protein: CASSFQKRTGTSYNEQFF

V gene: TRBV18
J gene: TRBJ1-1
CDR3 protein: CASSPQGGTEAFF

V gene: TRBV29-1
J gene: TRBJ2-1
CDR3 protein: CSVEARGNEQFF

V gene: TRBV12-3/TRBV12-4
J gene: TRBJ2-6
CDR3 protein: CASSPVQLSGANVLTF

V gene: TRBV5-6
J gene: TRBJ2-1
CDR3 protein: CASSRTGVNEQFF

V gene: TRBV10-3
J gene: TRBJ2-7
CDR3 protein: CAISDEEGMDYEQYF

V gene: TRBV3-1
J gene: TRBJ1-1
CDR3 protein: CASSPLTGGETEAFF

V gene: TRBV10-3
J gene: TRBJ2-6
CDR3 protein: CAISESKESGANVLTF

V gene: TRBV4-3
J gene: TRBJ2-1
CDR3 protein: CASSLAGRSSYNEQFF

V gene: TRBV7-2
J gene: TRBJ2-7
CDR3 protein: CASSLAGASSYEQYF

V gene: TRBV27
J gene: TRBJ1-1
CDR3 protein: CASSKTGRVAEAFF

V gene: TRBV5-1
J gene: TRBJ1-1
CDR3 protein: CASSPKGAPRGESSTEAFF

V gene: TRBV27
J gene: TRBJ1-3
CDR3 protein: CASSLSMRGHGNTIYF

V gene: TRBV12-3/TRBV12-4
J gene: TRBJ1-1
CDR3 protein: CASSWSTGFGTEAFF

V gene: TRBV5-1
J gene: TRBJ1-1
CDR3 protein: CASSLQEATEAFF

V gene: TRBV12-3/TRBV12-4
J gene: TRBJ1-5
CDR3 protein: CASSLRGSGNQPQHF

V gene: TRBV5-1
J gene: TRBJ2-2
CDR3 protein: CASSSVGDSLNTGELFF

V gene: TRBV20-1
J gene: TRBJ2-3
CDR3 protein: CSSWGSTDTQYF

V gene: TRBV6-5
J gene: TRBJ1-3
CDR3 protein: CASSYSKDPNRNTIYF

V gene: TRBV6-1
J gene: TRBJ1-4
CDR3 protein: CASSDRGTANEKLFF

V gene: TRBV11-2
J gene: TRBJ2-1
CDR3 protein: CASSPRTSGRDNEQFF

V gene: TRBV21-1
J gene: TRBJ2-3
CDR3 protein: CASSKDAGGKTDTQYF

V gene: TRBV6-1
J gene: TRBJ2-2
CDR3 protein: CASSERANTGELFF

V gene: TRBV10-3
J gene: TRBJ1-6
CDR3 protein: CAIRPGLNSPLHF

V gene: TRBV5-6
J gene: TRBJ1-2
CDR3 protein: CASSLAQGYGYTF

V gene: TRBV7-9
J gene: TRBJ2-7
CDR3 protein: CASSSSGASYEQYF

V gene: TRBV4-3
J gene: TRBJ2-5
CDR3 protein: CASSQEGRRETQYF

V gene: TRBV5-1
J gene: TRBJ1-6
CDR3 protein: CASSPGDSPLHF

V gene: TRBV20-1
J gene: TRBJ1-2
CDR3 protein: CSARDNDRGRRGYTF

V gene: TRBV3-1
J gene: TRBJ2-5
CDR3 protein: CASSQVVLQETQYF

V gene: TRBV7-2
J gene: TRBJ2-7
CDR3 protein: CASSEDVWGEQYF

V gene: TRBV25-1
J gene: TRBJ2-3
CDR3 protein: CASSELTGTTPTDTQYF

V gene: TRBV7-2
J gene: TRBJ1-2
CDR3 protein: CASSLAGTALYGYTF

V gene: TRBV6-5
J gene: TRBJ2-2
CDR3 protein: CASSYLRVRGTGELFF

V gene: TRBV7-2
J gene: TRBJ1-2
CDR3 protein: CASSSPGHLYGYTF